These 17 T cell receptor beta chains share one sample of origin, sequenced in a study of cytomegalovirus exposure and HLA in healthy donors. The PCR used 60 Vbeta and 13 Jbeta primers. Measured with immunoSEQ multiplex PCR; TCRdb has only the in-frame clones, and not every one. The sample yields about 170,000 clones, over 75% seen once. The source material was PBMCs. The origin of the receptors is a woman aged 45-65 years in good health and CMV-seropositive.

This clone has a handful of counts. The chain has TRBV6-1 and TRBJ1-6; D not certain. The germline gives CDR1 MNHNS, CDR2 SASEGT. The CDR3 runs 11 residues. The germline V and J ends were trimmed by 5 bases and 8 bases, with 4 bases remaining between them. The CDR3 coding sequence is TGTGCCAGCAGTTCATATTCACCCCTCCACTTT. This encodes CASSSYSPLHF.

This clone showed up just once. The genes are TRBV19 and TRBJ2-2; 9 bases are a match to TRBD1. The CDR3 runs to 14 residues. CDR1 and CDR2 (germline): LNHDA, SQIVND (reference sequence). Trimming removed 5 bases from V and 4 bases from J; junction bases left unmatched: 2. The CDR3 reads CASSETGGTGELFF. DNA of the CDR3: TGTGCCAGTAGTGAGACAGGGGGCACCGGGGAGCTGTTTTTT.

J is TRBJ2-7 and V is TRBV10-1; TRBD1 might be the D (6 bases). This CDR3 spans 14 amino acids. Germline V gives CDR1 WNHNN, CDR2 SYGVQD (reference sequence). V lost 5 bases, J lost 6 bases, and 17 bases lay in between. CDR3 in amino acids: CASSSSQGLSEQYF. The CDR3 DNA is TGCGCCAGCAGTTCGTCACAGGGATTGAGCGAGCAGTACTTC.

The chain joins TRBV28 to TRBJ2-7; 10 positions match TRBD1. Trimming removed 10 bases from V and 4 bases from J; junction bases left unmatched: 4. The CDR3 is 12 amino acids. The germline gives CDR1 MDHEN, CDR2 SYDVKM. The CDR3 spells CATWDRGYEQYF. As DNA, the CDR3 is TGTGCCACCTGGGACAGGGGATACGAGCAGTACTTC.

The chain has TRBV7-2 and TRBJ2-7, with D possibly TRBD1 on 5 matching bases. V lost 3 bases and J 5 bases, leaving 14 bases between the germline ends. The CDR3 length is 14 residues. Germline CDR1 SGHTA, CDR2 FQGNSA. CDR3 residues: CASSLGPQPHEQYF. The CDR3 region has the DNA TGTGCCAGCAGCTTGGGGCCCCAGCCCCACGAGCAGTACTTC.

The chain employs TRBV11-3 and TRBJ1-1; tentative D call: TRBD1 (5 bases). CDR3 length: 13 amino acids. Germline V gene data show CDR1 as SGHNT and CDR2 as YENEEA. V gave up 5 bases and J gave up 3 bases, with 10 bases separating them. CDR3 sequence (DNA): TGTGCCAGCAGCCTTCAGGGTGACACTGAAGCTTTCTTT. Its protein is CASSLQGDTEAFF.

This chain uses TRBV4-1 with TRBJ2-3; a possible D gene is TRBD2 (6 bases). Germline values: CDR1 MGHRA, CDR2 YSYEKL. CDR3 length: 15 residues. Trimming took off 1 base at V and 5 bases at J, with 13 bases between the two ends. DNA for the CDR3: TGCGCCAGCAGCCAAGTGGAGCAGGGAGGAGATACGCAGTATTTT. It translates to CASSQVEQGGDTQYF.

The rearrangement uses TRBV6-5 and TRBJ2-5; no firm D call. The CDR3 consists of 14 residues. Germline values: CDR1 MNHEY, CDR2 SVGAGI. Trimming took off 2 bases at V and 2 bases at J, with 9 bases between the two ends. The CDR3, as DNA: TGTGCCAGCAGTTACGTCCGGTCACAAGAGACCCAGTACTTC. As protein: CASSYVRSQETQYF.

The V call is TRBV5-1, the J call TRBJ2-1; TRBD2 matches at 12 bases. This CDR3 has 16 amino acids. Per the germline V gene, CDR1 is SGHRS and CDR2 is YFSETQ. V lost 5 bases to trimming and J lost 0 bases; unmatched junction nucleotides: 3. CDR3 DNA: TGCGCCAGCAGGCCGACTAGCGGGAGCTCCTACAATGAGCAGTTCTTC. Residues: CASRPTSGSSYNEQFF.

The chain combines TRBV4-1 with TRBJ2-1; 13 nucleotides agree with TRBD2. The length of the CDR3 is 17 residues. V lost 2 bases to trimming and J lost 5 bases; unmatched junction nucleotides: 6. Germline lookup yields CDR1 MGHRA and CDR2 YSYEKL. This CDR3 is CASSQILAGGPNNEQFF. The CDR3 DNA reads TGCGCCAGCAGCCAAATACTAGCGGGAGGGCCTAACAATGAGCAGTTCTTC.

V and J are TRBV5-5 and TRBJ2-7; D perhaps matches TRBD1 (5 bases). Trimming removed 4 bases from V and 7 bases from J, with 21 bases in between. The CDR3 has 15 residues. Germline V gene data show CDR1 as SGHKS and CDR2 as YYEKEE (reference sequence). The CDR3 reads CASSPPRVGAWEQYF. Written as DNA, the CDR3 is TGTGCCAGCAGCCCCCCCAGGGTCGGCGCGTGGGAGCAGTACTTC.

The chain uses TRBV7-2 and TRBJ2-1; 7 bases are a match to TRBD1. CDR3 length: 17 amino acids. Germline V lookup: CDR1 SGHTA, CDR2 FQGNSA. V was clipped by 1 base and J by 0 bases; unmatched bases: 6. The CDR3 here is CASSLVPGQVSYNEQFF. In nucleotides, the CDR3 is TGTGCCAGCAGCTTAGTTCCCGGACAGGTCTCCTACAATGAGCAGTTCTTC. The full variable domain, its missing parts supplied by reference TRBV7-2 and TRBJ2-1, is GAGVSQSPSNKVTEKGKDVELRCDPISGHTALYWYRQSLGQGLEFLIYFQGNSAPDKSGLPSDRFSAERTGGSVSTLTIQRTQQEDSAVYLCASSLVPGQVSYNEQFFGPGTRLTVL.

V is TRBV18 and J is TRBJ2-2; TRBD1 aligns across 8 bases. This CDR3 has 15 amino acids. V lost 6 bases and J lost 1; bases outside the gene matches: 4. The germline CDR1 and CDR2 sequences are KGHSH and LQKENI. The CDR3 loop reads CASSQDRGNTGELFF. The CDR3 DNA sequence: TGTGCCAGCTCCCAAGACAGGGGGAACACCGGGGAGCTGTTTTTT.

J is TRBJ1-6 and V is TRBV30; a possible D gene is TRBD1 (5 bases). Per germline, CDR1 GTSNPN and CDR2 SVGIG (reference sequence). The CDR3 consists of 13 residues. With 6 bases removed from V and 7 bases from J, the gap between germline ends came to 13 bases. The CDR3 DNA sequence: TGTGCCTGCTCAGGGCTTGGGAATTCACCCCTCCACTTT. This gives the protein CACSGLGNSPLHF.

This clone occurred a few times. This chain links TRBV28 with TRBJ1-2; D might be TRBD1 (6 bases). The germline CDR1 and CDR2 sequences are MDHEN and SYDVKM. The V end lost 7 bases, the J end lost 5 bases, and 17 bases lay between the germline ends. This CDR3 spans 14 amino acids. The CDR3 DNA reads TGTGCCAGCACCCGGGGGGGGCTGGGGTATGGCTACACCTTC. Amino acids: CASTRGGLGYGYTF.

This clone has more than one count but fewer than ten. The chain recombines TRBV14 with TRBJ2-7, with 10 positions matching TRBD1. The CDR3 has 17 amino acids. Germline CDR1 reads SGHDN; CDR2 reads FVKESK. J lost 1 base, V lost 2 bases, and 8 bases had no gene match. DNA for the CDR3: TGTGCCAGCAGCCAACTTCCGGGACAGGGGTCTTCCTACGAGCAGTACTTC. This sequence encodes CASSQLPGQGSSYEQYF.

The chain couples TRBV6-6 to TRBJ1-5; D is unresolved. The CDR3 runs 14 residues. CDR1 is MNHNY and CDR2 is SVGAGI in the germline V gene (reference sequence). V was pared by 7 bases and J by 6 bases, with 16 bases between. CDR3 protein: CASISDGSTQPQHF. In DNA, the CDR3 is TGTGCCAGCATCTCCGACGGGAGTACTCAGCCCCAGCATTTT.